The entry below gives a single T cell receptor (beta chain) sequence along with its context. Original processing methods: Cell counts per sample came from amplifying reference gene primers. The repertoire was sequenced with immunoSEQ multiplex PCR; TCRdb's copy has only in-frame clones and lacks some. The V and J calls and clone size were taken over from that table, and D and trimming were inferred from the DNA. Among approximately 120,000 clones listed, 75% to 90% were seen once. The data stem from a study of blood T cell repertoires in COVID-19. Study-level background: In each case, the material was cDNA or gDNA derived from T cells, B-cell-depleted T cells, or PBMCs.

After removal of 2 bases from V and 5 bases from J, the junction contained 3 bases not matched to a gene. This CDR3 is 14 amino acids long. Germline CDR1 reads LNHNV; CDR2 reads YYDKDF (reference sequence). Sequenced sample: peripheral blood. This chain joins TRBV15 and TRBJ2-1; 7 bases are a match to TRBD2. This TCR derives from a human donor in a cohort sampled during active COVID-19. CDR3 region: CATSRLAADNEQFF. The CDR3 region has the DNA TGTGCCACCAGCAGACTAGCGGCCGACAATGAGCAGTTCTTC.